The rows below give T cell receptor beta chains drawn from one sample of a study of OX40 agonist ivuxolimab in advanced cancers. The protocol was immunoSEQ multiplex PCR, while the TCRdb copy is restricted to in-frame clones and leaves out a portion. The data show 70,000 or so clones, around 90% seen once. The specimen comprised CD4+ or CD8+ T cells sorted from blood, sampled in a trial of the OX40 agonist ivuxolimab. The receptors were sampled from an adult with an advanced solid tumor such as melanoma, head and neck, liver or kidney cancer. Both conserved end residues are part of each CDR3.

v_gene	CDR3aa
TRBV7-2	CASSSHVASTQYF
TRBV7-6	CASRRTSVIGEQYF
TRBV14	CASSQQGALFYGYTF
TRBV25-1	CASSSVVTDTQYF
TRBV4-3	CASSQRTGNYNEQFF
TRBV19	CASSSGAAGNEQFF
TRBV4-3	CASSQDGRNTGELFF
TRBV7-2	CASSTRDGYTF
TRBV5-1	CASSLARGAERNTEAFF
TRBV5-5	CASSSNGLAGNEQFF
TRBV5-4	CASSLASGSGDTQYF
TRBV19	CASSIAGVPYEQYF
TRBV6-5	CASSPGGDRETQYF
TRBV7-2	CASSSAGGQGWNEQFF
TRBV28	CASSLGQGSNQPQHF
TRBV7-2	CASSLLRSEETQYF
TRBV2	CASSAGPKQFF
TRBV18	CASSPDNSEQYF
TRBV29-1	CSVGKENYGYTF
TRBV6-5	CASSLLRGEQFF
TRBV7-9	CASSSEYRAYEAFF
TRBV4-2	CASSLRPYSPAGSPLHF
TRBV6-1	CASRSRVAEAFF
TRBV13	CASSLRLAGPYEQYF
TRBV7-2	CASSLAPSGRAGETQYF
TRBV5-1	CASRNQGTGANVLTF
TRBV28	CASRLAGGGELFF
TRBV2	CASSKTGRELFF
TRBV27	CASSFEGARYNEQFF
TRBV14	CASSPLGQGAHEQYF
TRBV28	CASSSSGTGGFEQYF
TRBV18	CASSLRASTGANVLTF
TRBV4-3	CASSQIGRANTGELFF
TRBV19	CASSSDRLAGAYNEQFF
TRBV28	CASTTSGRDRGQFF
TRBV15	CATSSDPTSGNTIYF
TRBV18	CASSLDRVGTGELFF
TRBV2	CASSSQYEQYF
TRBV28	CASTLLGNTEAFF
TRBV7-3	CASSLLGGDYNEQFF
TRBV6-1	CASSGDTDTQYF
TRBV6-1	CASSDTSNQPQHF
TRBV11-3	CASSLRGGGLYADTQYF
TRBV14	CASSQERYNEQFF
TRBV28	CASSFGRDTQYF
TRBV28	CASSLSGYSNQPQHF
TRBV5-1	CASSPGTVEGEKLFF
TRBV30	CAWSVRVNEKLFF
TRBV7-3	CASSPSGTGSGTEAFF
TRBV30	CAWSVGRYNEQFF
TRBV11-3	CASSLESGGGGYTF
TRBV29-1	CSVNEGPYEQYF
TRBV5-1	CASSSRTDFPHEQYF
TRBV7-2	CASSYPGQGAGNTIYF
TRBV7-8	CASSLVGRQQFF
TRBV7-2	CASSLTASGSSYEQYF
TRBV19	CASSTPAIAGVRETQYF
TRBV2	CASNAGVGLSTQYF
TRBV7-9	CASSLGGLAGDGEQYF